The clone carrying this TCR beta chain was seen ten or more times. Its target is not known. The data are from a study of CD8 T cells in ankylosing spondylitis. The CDR3 runs to 14 residues. V trimming: 5 bases; J trimming: 5 bases; junction bases outside the gene matches: 8. Germline V gene sequence: CDR1 SSHAT, CDR2 FNYEAQ (reference sequence). Libraries for TCR beta were made by quantitative 5'-RACE with molecular barcodes. From the 5' RACE reads, TCRdb called clonotypes with MiXCR, one entry per CDR3 protein. The table shows around 250,000 distinct CDR3 sequences, with about 11% occurring only once. Study conclusions and caveats: Disease-linked clones proved CD8+ and comparatively uncommon in peripheral blood.

Sequenced: blood, either unsorted or a sorted T cell fraction (not recorded which). The receptor comes from a male donor with ankylosing spondylitis or in good health (not recorded which). The rearrangement links TRBV7-7 to TRBJ2-7; 8 bases are shared with TRBD2. The CDR3 region has the DNA TGTGCCAGCAGCCCCCGGGAGGGCAACGACGAGCAGTACTTC. Translation gives CASSPREGNDEQYF.